This TCR beta chain came from a study of shared clonotypes between healthy human individuals. The investigators split CD4+ cells into a CD45RA+ naive subset and a CD45RA-negative memory subset. TCRdb keeps only in-frame clones here, not all; method: immunoSEQ multiplex PCR. Among about 2.4 million clones, over 85% were seen once, and the ten largest hold about 0.13%. In the case of this clone: Its antigen is undetermined.

Looked up from germline, CDR1 is MRHNA and CDR2 is SNTAGT. This CDR3 is 15 amino acids long. V was cut by 0 bases and J by 2 bases, with 9 bases left in between. Study observations and caveats: Estimated richness values were generally larger in naive subsets than in memory subsets. It was observed that approximately 5% of naive CD4 clonotypes were shared across a handful of donors.

This sequence joins TRBV6-4 and TRBJ2-3, with D tentatively TRBD2 (5 bases). Sequencing input: naive CD4+ T cells sorted from blood. As for subset: CD45RA+ positively selected. The sequence came from a man between 18 and 29 years old in good health. For the CDR3, the DNA is TGTGCCAGCAGTGACTCAACCCTAGCCACAGATACGCAGTATTTT. Its protein is CASSDSTLATDTQYF.